Below, one TCR beta chain is given with its context. Germline lookup yields CDR1 SQVTM and CDR2 ANQGSEA. The V end lost 3 bases, the J end lost 1 base, and 6 bases lay between the germline ends. The CDR3 length is 12 residues. The assay was immunoSEQ multiplex PCR, and TCRdb's table has in-frame clones only and misses some. The table lists about 120,000 clones, 85% to 90% of them singletons. These data belong to a study of T cell responses to AZD1222 COVID-19 vaccine. Study overall: Second doses at about 4 or about 12 weeks were pooled.

This sequence joins TRBV29-1 and TRBJ1-1, with D uncertain. This TCR came from an adult in good health. Specimen: peripheral blood, collected on day 0 of AZD1222 vaccination. CDR3 sequence (DNA): TGCAGCGTTGAGGTTGGGAACACTGAAGCTTTCTTT. Translation: CSVEVGNTEAFF.